Listed below are T cell receptor beta chains from one sample, sequenced in a study of T cells after posttransplantation cyclophosphamide. TCRdb's table, derived via immunoSEQ multiplex PCR, lists solely in-frame clones and lacks some. This sample has fewer than 55,000 clones, each found more than once. Input material: PBMCs. The source is a middle-aged man in good health, CMV-negative, and a related stem cell transplant donor. Each CDR3 is given with its conserved first and last residue. Fields, in order: J gene, V gene, CDR3 protein.

>TRBJ1-5|TRBV5-1
CASSPGTGEQPQHF
>TRBJ2-1|TRBV7-8
CASSLAFGSYNEQFF
>TRBJ1-2|TRBV7-9
CASSSGGIFGYTF
>TRBJ2-1|TRBV6-1
CASSEDRGAYNEQFF
>TRBJ1-1|TRBV13
CASSLFTGVNTEAFF
>TRBJ1-2|TRBV19
CASSRDRGNYGYTF
>TRBJ1-6|TRBV4-3
CASSQGTTGGSSPLHF
>-|TRBV25-1
CASNNAGAGGEQYF
>TRBJ1-1|TRBV5-6
CASSLEVSGQRNTEAFF
>TRBJ2-1|TRBV9
CASSPGTSGVYNEQFF
>TRBJ2-2|TRBV19
CASSTGTSGRTGELFF
>TRBJ1-4|TRBV7-3
CASSLTGTTNEKLFF
>TRBJ1-2|TRBV28
CASSLGQTRGYTF
>TRBJ2-2|TRBV7-2
CASSNRLADTGELFF
>TRBJ2-2|TRBV29-1
CSVVEFPGLAGVASGELFF
>TRBJ1-6|TRBV11-2
CASSSRRDSDNSPLHF
>TRBJ2-3|TRBV7-9
CASSLGDRDTDTQYF
>TRBJ1-1|TRBV5-1
CASSSTRNTEAFF
>TRBJ1-5|TRBV4-1
CASSQESVGQPQHF
>TRBJ1-2|TRBV2
CASRDRASYGYTF
>TRBJ2-1|TRBV19
CASRSGTGDYNEQFF
>TRBJ2-1|TRBV12-5
CASGLVLSRHEQFF
>TRBJ1-5|TRBV4-2
CASSQDTGTGNQPQHF